The 4 T cell receptor beta chains reported below all come from one sample, sequenced in a study of PD-1 blockade in classical Hodgkin lymphoma. Using immunoSEQ multiplex PCR, the repertoire was profiled, and TCRdb retains in-frame clones only, with some absent. The sample lists fewer than 55,000 clones, nearly 80% seen once, with about 20% in the top ten. Time point described: cycle 4 day 1 (C4D1), after about 6 weeks of nivolumab. Every single patient, without exception, relapsed after autologous stem cell transplantation, and brentuximab vedotin exposure varied. Source: peripheral blood mononuclear cells (PBMCs), taken before the fourth cycle of nivolumab. The source of these receptors is a human donor with classical Hodgkin lymphoma.

The rearrangement uses TRBV6-1 and TRBJ1-4, with 7 positions matching TRBD1. The ends lost 4 bases at V and 8 bases at J; junction bases unmatched: 7. The CDR3 contains 14 residues. CDR1 is MNHNS, CDR2 SASEGT, per germline. In DNA form, the CDR3 reads TGTGCCAGCAGTGCCGGACAGGTCTGGGAAAAACTGTTTTTT. It translates to CASSAGQVWEKLFF.

This clone was detected only once. The V call is TRBV19, the J call TRBJ1-4; 10 positions agree with TRBD1. J lost 3 bases, V lost 6 bases, and 16 bases had no gene match. Germline values: CDR1 LNHDA, CDR2 SQIVND (reference sequence). CDR3 length: 19 residues. This chain's CDR3 is CASRRATGTGDPPNEKLFF. CDR3 DNA sequence: TGTGCCAGTAGACGGGCAACCGGGACAGGGGATCCACCTAATGAAAAACTGTTTTTT. Filled out from reference TRBV19 and TRBJ1-4, the complete variable domain reads DGGITQSPKYLFRKEGQNVTLSCEQNLNHDAMYWYRQDPGQGLRLIYYSQIVNDFQKGDIAEGYSVSREKKESFPLTVTSAQKNPTAFYLCASRRATGTGDPPNEKLFFGSGTQLSVL.

This chain uses TRBV2 with TRBJ2-3; 7 bases align to TRBD2. The V gene end was trimmed by 0 bases and the J gene end by 2 bases; junction bases not matched to a gene: 8. CDR3 length: 17 residues. From germline, CDR1 is SNHLY and CDR2 FYNNEI. The CDR3 bases are TGTGCCAGCAGTGAAGCGAGTGGCGGGGGAGTCACAGATACGCAGTATTTT. Its translation is CASSEASGGGVTDTQYF. Full variable domain (rest looked up from reference TRBV2 and TRBJ2-3): EPEVTQTPSHQVTQMGQEVILRCVPISNHLYFYWYRQILGQKVEFLVSFYNNEISEKSEIFDDQFSVERPDGSNFTLKIRSTKLEDSAMYFCASSEASGGGVTDTQYFGPGTRLTVL.

This clone was observed a handful of times. V usage is TRBV11-2 and J usage is TRBJ2-2; 9 bases fit TRBD1. V gave up 3 bases and J gave up 5 bases; unmatched junction bases: 10. The CDR3 sequence is 17 residues long. In germline, CDR1 is SGHAT, CDR2 FQNNGV. DNA of the CDR3: TGTGCCAGCAGCTTGTGGTTTTACAGGGGGCGGACCGGGGAGCTGTTTTTT. Translation: CASSLWFYRGRTGELFF.